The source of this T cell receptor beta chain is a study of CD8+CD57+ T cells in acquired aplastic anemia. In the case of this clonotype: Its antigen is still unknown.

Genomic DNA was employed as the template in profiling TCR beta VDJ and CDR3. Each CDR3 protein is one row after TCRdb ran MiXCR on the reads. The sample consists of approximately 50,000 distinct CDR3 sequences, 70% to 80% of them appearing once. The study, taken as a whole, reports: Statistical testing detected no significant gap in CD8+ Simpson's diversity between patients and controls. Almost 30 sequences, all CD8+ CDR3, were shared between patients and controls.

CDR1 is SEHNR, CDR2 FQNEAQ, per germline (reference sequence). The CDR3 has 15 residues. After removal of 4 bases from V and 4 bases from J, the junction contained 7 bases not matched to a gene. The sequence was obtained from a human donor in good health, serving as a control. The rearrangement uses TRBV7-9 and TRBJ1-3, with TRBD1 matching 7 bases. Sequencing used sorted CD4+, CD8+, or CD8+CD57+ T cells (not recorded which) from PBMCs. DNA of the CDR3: TGTGCCAGCAGCTCCGACAGGGTGGGAGGAAACACCATATATTTT. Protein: CASSSDRVGGNTIYF. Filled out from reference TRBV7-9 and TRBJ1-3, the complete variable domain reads DTGVSQNPRHKITKRGQNVTFRCDPISEHNRLYWYRQTLGQGPEFLTYFQNEAQLEKSRLLSDRFSAERPKGSFSTLEIQRTEQGDSAMYLCASSSDRVGGNTIYFGEGSWLTVV.